Each of the 32 T cell receptor beta chains below was sequenced from the same sample in a study of Graves' ophthalmopathy and Graves' hyperthyroidism (dated by TCRdb to 2017 to 2018). Sequencing took place on an Illumina HiSeq 2000. TCR beta CDR3 regions were amplified from RNA transcripts for repertoire sequencing. The first round was an RT-PCR using HTBI primers with the Qiagen OneStep RT-PCR kit, and this first round was followed by a second-round multiplex PCR, then size selection and purification. TCRdb ran its own pipeline on the public reads, namely fastp trimming at Q25 and MiXCR clone calling, and kept in-frame beta chains. CDR3 protein sequences are deduplicated, and each keeps its most common genes and DNA. The sample table holds about 480,000 distinct CDR3 sequences, of which about 15% were seen once. Over 7.5% of the sample belongs to the ten largest clones. Sequenced input: blood. The receptors here all came from a woman aged 30 to 39 with Graves' ophthalmopathy. Donor details come from another sample of the same person, matched by shared clones.

This clonotype was picked up many times. The chain employs TRBV6-1 and TRBJ2-7, with no clear D. The germline V gene has CDR1 MNHNS and CDR2 SASEGT. The length of the CDR3 is 15 residues. V lost 2 bases and J 3 bases, leaving 14 bases between the germline ends. DNA of the CDR3: TGTGCCAGCAGTGAAACGGGTAGTATACTCTACGAGCAGTACTTC. Encoded protein: CASSETGSILYEQYF.

This clonotype was recorded many times. This sequence joins TRBV20-1 and TRBJ2-7; 7 nucleotides align to TRBD2. V lost 0 bases to trimming and J lost 3 bases; unmatched junction nucleotides: 14. The CDR3 has 17 residues. Germline assignment: CDR1 DFQATT and CDR2 SNEGSKA (reference sequence). This CDR3 is CSARDPGRDYPNYEQYF. The CDR3 nucleotides are TGCAGTGCTAGAGACCCGGGTCGGGACTACCCTAACTACGAGCAGTACTTC.

This clonotype was detected many times. The V call is TRBV5-1, the J call TRBJ2-7, with a tentative D call TRBD1 (5 bases). V was cut by 2 bases and J by 4 bases, with 16 bases left in between. The CDR3 loop spans 15 amino acids. Germline V gene data show CDR1 as SGHRS and CDR2 as YFSETQ. The CDR3 is CASSLRRQSNYEQYF. The CDR3 coding sequence is TGCGCCAGCAGCTTAAGACGACAGTCAAATTACGAGCAGTACTTC. Looking up the rest from reference TRBV5-1 and TRBJ2-7 gives the full variable domain: KAGVTQTPRYLIKTRGQQVTLSCSPISGHRSVSWYQQTPGQGLQFLFEYFSETQRNKGNFPGRFSGRQFSNSRSEMNVSTLELGDSALYLCASSLRRQSNYEQYFGPGTRLTVT.

Of note for this clonotype: This may be a read error, as it is one base from a much larger clone. CDR3 protein: CASSTGAASKETQYF. CDR3 DNA sequence: TGTGCCAGTAGCACCGGGGCAGCCTCCAAGGAGACCCAGTACTTC. This chain connects TRBV19 to TRBJ2-5; either TRBD1 or TRBD2 may supply D (5 bases each). Looked up from germline, CDR1 is LNHDA and CDR2 is SQIVND (reference sequence). Trimming stripped 6 bases from V and 5 bases from J, with 19 bases between. This CDR3 is 15 amino acids long.

This clonotype was seen ten or more times. This rearrangement joins TRBV6-5 to TRBJ1-2; the D is unclear. CDR3 size: 15 residues. V was pared by 4 bases and J by 0 bases, with 12 bases between. CDR1 and CDR2 (germline): MNHEY, SVGAGI. The CDR3 loop reads CASSLEGSSNYGYTF. The CDR3, as DNA: TGTGCCAGCAGTTTAGAGGGATCCTCTAACTATGGCTACACCTTC.

Many counts were recorded for this clonotype. The V and J genes are TRBV4-1 and TRBJ2-5; TRBD2 aligns across 7 bases. V was pared by 0 bases and J by 1 base, with 8 bases of the junction left unmatched. This CDR3 comprises 17 residues. Germline values: CDR1 MGHRA, CDR2 YSYEKL. The CDR3 DNA follows: TGCGCCAGCAGCCAAGATTGGGCGGCGGGAGTCCAAGAGACCCAGTACTTC. This codes for CASSQDWAAGVQETQYF.

This clonotype was detected once. The chain joins TRBV5-1 to TRBJ2-4; 7 nucleotides match TRBD1. Germline CDR1 reads SGHRS; CDR2 reads YFSETQ. With 0 bases clipped from V and 10 bases from J, the junction kept 4 bases outside the gene matches. This CDR3 is 13 amino acids long. The CDR3: CASSLEGQTIQYF. The DNA of the CDR3 is TGCGCCAGCAGCTTGGAGGGACAGACTATTCAGTACTTC.

This clonotype was observed many times. The chain links TRBV28 to TRBJ2-7; D unresolved. Trimming cost V 1 base and J 5 bases, with 15 bases left between them. The CDR3 spans 15 residues. CDR1 is MDHEN and CDR2 is SYDVKM in the germline V gene. The CDR3 loop reads CASSLFTGGMHEQYF. The DNA for the CDR3 is TGTGCCAGCAGTTTATTCACGGGCGGTATGCACGAGCAGTACTTC.

The chain has TRBV30 and TRBJ1-6, with 7 bases that match TRBD1. The CDR3 is 17 amino acids. V was clipped by 2 bases and J by 0 bases; unmatched bases: 7. Germline V gene sequence: CDR1 GTSNPN, CDR2 SVGIG (reference sequence). CDR3 bases: TGTGCCTGGAGTCCCATGACAGGGAGCTCCTATAATTCACCCCTCCACTTT. Translated, it gives CAWSPMTGSSYNSPLHF.

This clonotype was counted at least ten times. The J gene is TRBJ2-7, the V gene TRBV12-3 or TRBV12-4; D unclear. Trimming took off 1 base at V and 3 bases at J, with 7 bases between the two ends. This CDR3 spans 13 amino acids. CDR3: CASSLGAFYEQYF. In nucleotides, the CDR3 is TGTGCCAGCAGTTTAGGGGCCTTCTACGAGCAGTACTTC.

The rearrangement joins TRBV5-1 to TRBJ2-7; 9 bases fit TRBD2. Per germline, CDR1 SGHRS and CDR2 YFSETQ. The V and J ends lost 2 bases and 3 bases, in that order; junction bases with no gene match: 12. The CDR3 totals 17 residues. The CDR3 here is CASSFGLAGRPSYEQYF. CDR3 in DNA: TGCGCCAGCAGCTTCGGGCTAGCGGGACGGCCTAGCTACGAGCAGTACTTC.

This rearrangement joins TRBV4-2 to TRBJ2-7; D might be TRBD2 (6 bases). Germline lookup yields CDR1 LGHNA and CDR2 YNFKEQ. Between the trimmed V and J ends, which lost 3 bases and 3 bases, there was a span of 15 bases. The CDR3 covers 15 residues. CDR3 amino acids: CASSQTRDSSYEQYF. The DNA of the CDR3 is TGTGCCAGCAGCCAGACCCGGGACTCCAGCTACGAGCAGTACTTC.

There are many counts of this clonotype. The V and J genes are TRBV2 and TRBJ2-5; D remains unclear. Germline CDR1 SNHLY, CDR2 FYNNEI. The V end lost 6 bases, the J end lost 5 bases, and 13 bases lay between the germline ends. CDR3 size: 13 residues. This CDR3 is CASSEDGAETQYF. CDR3 bases: TGTGCCAGCAGCGAGGACGGCGCGGAGACCCAGTACTTC. Complete variable domain (other parts from reference TRBV2 and TRBJ2-5): EPEVTQTPSHQVTQMGQEVILRCVPISNHLYFYWYRQILGQKVEFLVSFYNNEISEKSEIFDDQFSVERPDGSNFTLKIRSTKLEDSAMYFCASSEDGAETQYFGPGTRLLVL.

The table lists this clonotype with many counts. The chain links TRBV6-1 to TRBJ2-3, with D unclear. CDR3 length equals 12 residues. Germline values: CDR1 MNHNS, CDR2 SASEGT. Trimming took 5 bases from V and 2 from J, leaving 5 bases between them. This chain's CDR3 is CASSLHTDTQYF. In DNA, the CDR3 is TGTGCCAGCAGTCTCCACACAGATACGCAGTATTTT.

This clonotype has a count of ten or more. J is TRBJ1-2 and V is TRBV27; 8 bases are shared with TRBD1. There are 14 residues in the CDR3. The junction had 8 bases not matched to a gene; V was cut back by 3 bases and J by 8 bases. The germline V gene has CDR1 MNHEY and CDR2 SMNVEV (reference sequence). CDR3 DNA sequence: TGTGCCAGCAGTTTGGCTCAGGGGGCGCGCGGCTACACCTTC. Translated, it gives CASSLAQGARGYTF.

This clonotype was counted many times. The chain links TRBV6-5 to TRBJ2-7; TRBD2 agrees at 7 bases. CDR1 and CDR2 from the germline V gene are MNHEY and SVGAGI. The CDR3 is made up of 14 amino acids. The V gene end was trimmed by 7 bases and the J gene end by 0 bases; junction bases not matched to a gene: 6. The CDR3 DNA reads as TGTGCCAGCACTTATGGCGGGAGCTCCTACGAGCAGTACTTC. Protein product: CASTYGGSSYEQYF.

This clonotype was detected ten times or more. The rearrangement links TRBV7-9 to TRBJ2-7; TRBD1 or TRBD2 may be the D gene (5 bases each). The CDR3 is 14 amino acids. The V and J ends lost 1 base and 2 bases respectively, with 9 bases between them. Germline CDR1 SEHNR, CDR2 FQNEAQ (reference sequence). CDR3: CASSLGGKAYEQYF. The CDR3 DNA is TGTGCCAGCAGCTTAGGGGGGAAAGCCTACGAGCAGTACTTC.

The chain combines TRBV28 with TRBJ2-5; 9 bases align to TRBD2. This CDR3 spans 15 amino acids. CDR1 is MDHEN and CDR2 is SYDVKM in the germline V gene. The V gene end was trimmed by 3 bases and the J gene end by 5 bases; junction bases not matched to a gene: 7. CDR3 region: CASSLISGSDETQYF. The CDR3 bases are TGTGCCAGCAGTTTGATTAGCGGGAGCGACGAGACCCAGTACTTC.

The CDR3 spells CASSLDIQSGAAAETQYF. CDR3 DNA: TGCGCCAGCAGCTTGGATATTCAATCGGGGGCCGCGGCAGAGACCCAGTACTTC. The genes are TRBV5-1 and TRBJ2-5; the D gene could be TRBD1 or TRBD2 (6 bases each). Germline values: CDR1 SGHRS, CDR2 YFSETQ. There are 18 residues in the CDR3. Trimming stripped 0 bases from V and 4 bases from J, with 22 bases between.

Many counts were recorded for this clonotype. The chain has TRBV12-3 or TRBV12-4 and TRBJ2-7; 15 bases are a match to TRBD2. The V and J ends lost 6 bases and 12 bases, in that order; junction bases with no gene match: 9. The CDR3 is made up of 14 amino acids. The CDR3 protein is CASSPGLAGGIRYF. The CDR3 nucleotides read TGTGCCAGCAGCCCGGGACTAGCGGGGGGCATTCGGTACTTC.

This clonotype came up many times. The chain employs TRBV7-6 and TRBJ1-2; no firm D call. The germline V gene encodes CDR1 SGHVS and CDR2 FNYEAQ. Trimming removed 5 bases from V and 8 bases from J, with 15 bases in between. The CDR3 extends over 13 amino acids. The chain's CDR3 is CASSPVGLRGYTF. DNA of the CDR3: TGTGCCAGCAGCCCCGTAGGCCTGCGGGGCTACACCTTC.

This clonotype was recorded many times. This rearrangement joins TRBV29-1 to TRBJ1-1; 8 bases agree with TRBD1. The CDR3 consists of 13 residues. With V trimmed by 7 bases and J by 0 bases, 4 bases remained unmatched. From germline, CDR1 is SQVTM and CDR2 ANQGSEA. CDR3 sequence reads: CSAMDRVNTEAFF. As DNA, the CDR3 is TGCAGCGCCATGGACAGGGTGAACACTGAAGCTTTCTTT.

The sample holds many counts of this clonotype. The rearrangement joins TRBV12-3 or TRBV12-4 to TRBJ1-1, with D possibly TRBD1 on 5 matching bases. There are 14 residues in the CDR3. Trimming removed 5 bases from V and 4 bases from J, with 14 bases in between. CDR3 DNA: TGTGCCAGCAGTGCAGCAGGGACCACCACTGAAGCTTTCTTT. Translating gives CASSAAGTTTEAFF.

This clonotype was seen many times. The rearrangement uses TRBV7-3 and TRBJ2-2; 11 bases map to TRBD2. This CDR3 contains 15 residues. Trimming cost V 3 bases and J 4 bases; bases outside gene matches: 1. From germline, CDR1 is SGHTA and CDR2 FQGTGA. In DNA, the CDR3 is TGTGCCAGCAGCTTGACTAGCGGGGCCACCGGGGAGCTGTTTTTT. This codes for CASSLTSGATGELFF.

The rearrangement links TRBV9 to TRBJ1-6; 7 bases align to TRBD1. This CDR3 has 17 residues. J gave up 3 bases and V 0 bases, and 6 bases lay outside the gene matches. Germline assignment: CDR1 SGDLS and CDR2 YYNGEE. The CDR3 here is CASSVGPQGIYNSPLHF. In DNA, the CDR3 is TGTGCCAGCAGCGTAGGCCCACAGGGGATCTATAATTCACCCCTCCACTTT.

This clonotype appeared a few times. A clone one base away is much larger, so this may be a read error. The rearrangement uses TRBV5-1 and TRBJ1-6; D might be TRBD1 (5 bases). Germline CDR1 and CDR2: SGHRS and YFSETQ. The CDR3 spans 15 residues. The DNA of the CDR3 is TGCGCCAGCAGCTTGGGGGGGGTGGATAATTCACACCTCCACTTT. Protein: CASSLGGVDNSHLHF.

In its sample, this clonotype was seen a few times. CDR3 nucleotide sequence: TGTGCCAGCAGCAGGGCAGGGGAGACCGGGGAGCTGTTTTTT. Translation gives CASSRAGETGELFF. The chain links TRBV27 to TRBJ2-2; possibly TRBD1 for D (6 bases). The CDR3 is 14 amino acids. The germline gives CDR1 MNHEY, CDR2 SMNVEV (reference sequence). Trimming removed 6 bases from V and 5 bases from J, with 13 bases in between.

This clonotype was observed at least ten times. The chain links TRBV4-1 to TRBJ2-7, with TRBD2 as a possible D gene (5 bases). Germline loops: CDR1 MGHRA, CDR2 YSYEKL. V lost 3 bases and J lost 2, with 8 bases in between. This CDR3 is 13 amino acids long. This CDR3 reads CASSQRVAYEQYF. The CDR3 DNA reads as TGCGCCAGCAGCCAGAGGGTTGCCTACGAGCAGTACTTC.

This clonotype was detected a few times. A read error may be the cause here, since a much bigger clone is one base away. CDR3 in amino acids: CSARDRECSGELFF. The CDR3, as DNA: TGCAGTGCTAGAGATCGGGAGTGTTCCGGGGAGCTGTTTTTT. The V call is TRBV20-1, the J call TRBJ2-2; a weak D match, TRBD2 (6 bases). Germline V gene lookup returns CDR1 DFQATT and CDR2 SNEGSKA (reference sequence). Deletions cut 0 bases from V and 6 bases from J, with 11 bases between. The CDR3 totals 14 residues.

In regard to this clonotype: At one of its ends the junction is not consistent with the germline gene, which may arise from a read error. The rearrangement uses TRBV5-6 and TRBJ1-2; 7 bases are shared with TRBD1. From germline, CDR1 is SGHDT and CDR2 YYEEEE. The CDR3 is made up of 16 amino acids. The CDR3 DNA is TGTGCCAGCAGCTATCCCGGGACAGCTGGGAACTACGGCTACACCTTC. This encodes CASSYPGTAGNYGYTF. The variable domain in full, with the rest retrieved from reference TRBV5-6 and TRBJ1-2, is DAGVTQSPTHLIKTRGQQVTLRCSPKSGHDTVSWYQQALGQGPQFIFQYYEEEERQRGNFPDRFSGHQFPNYSSELNVNALLLGDSALYLCASSYPGTAGNYGYTFGSGTRLTVV.

This clonotype has ten or more counts. This chain uses TRBV5-1 with TRBJ2-7; 9 bases match TRBD1. CDR3 size: 15 residues. The V gene's germline CDR1 is SGHRS and CDR2 YFSETQ. V shed 6 bases, J shed 3 bases, and the junction held 10 bases outside the gene matches. The CDR3 DNA sequence: TGCGCCAGCACCGGGGGGACAGGGAGTTACTACGAGCAGTACTTC. Protein sequence: CASTGGTGSYYEQYF. The complete variable domain, with remaining parts taken from reference TRBV5-1 and TRBJ2-7, reads KAGVTQTPRYLIKTRGQQVTLSCSPISGHRSVSWYQQTPGQGLQFLFEYFSETQRNKGNFPGRFSGRQFSNSRSEMNVSTLELGDSALYLCASTGGTGSYYEQYFGPGTRLTVT.

At least ten counts were recorded for this clonotype. V is TRBV4-1 and J is TRBJ1-1; no clear D gene. Trimming took 0 bases from V and 0 from J, leaving 17 bases between them. Germline V gene data show CDR1 as MGHRA and CDR2 as YSYEKL. The CDR3 loop spans 18 amino acids. CDR3 nucleotides: TGCGCCAGCAGCCAAGATTTTCATATTGGCAGGATGAACACTGAAGCTTTCTTT. Amino acid sequence: CASSQDFHIGRMNTEAFF.